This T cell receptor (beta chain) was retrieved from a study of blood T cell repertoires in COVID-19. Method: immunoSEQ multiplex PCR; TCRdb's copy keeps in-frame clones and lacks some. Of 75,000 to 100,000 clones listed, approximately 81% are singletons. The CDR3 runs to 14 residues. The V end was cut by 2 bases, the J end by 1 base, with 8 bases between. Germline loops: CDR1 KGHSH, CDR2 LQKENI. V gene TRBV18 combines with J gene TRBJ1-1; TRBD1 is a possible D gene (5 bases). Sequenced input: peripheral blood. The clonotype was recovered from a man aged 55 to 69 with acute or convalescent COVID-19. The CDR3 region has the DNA TGTGCCAGCTCACCAGCGACAGCGAACACTGAAGCTTTCTTT. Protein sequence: CASSPATANTEAFF. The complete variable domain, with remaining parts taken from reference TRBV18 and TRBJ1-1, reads NAGVMQNPRHLVRRRGQEARLRCSPMKGHSHVYWYRQLPEEGLKFMVYLQKENIIDESGMPKERFSAEFPKEGPSILRIQQVVRGDSAAYFCASSPATANTEAFFGQGTRLTVV.